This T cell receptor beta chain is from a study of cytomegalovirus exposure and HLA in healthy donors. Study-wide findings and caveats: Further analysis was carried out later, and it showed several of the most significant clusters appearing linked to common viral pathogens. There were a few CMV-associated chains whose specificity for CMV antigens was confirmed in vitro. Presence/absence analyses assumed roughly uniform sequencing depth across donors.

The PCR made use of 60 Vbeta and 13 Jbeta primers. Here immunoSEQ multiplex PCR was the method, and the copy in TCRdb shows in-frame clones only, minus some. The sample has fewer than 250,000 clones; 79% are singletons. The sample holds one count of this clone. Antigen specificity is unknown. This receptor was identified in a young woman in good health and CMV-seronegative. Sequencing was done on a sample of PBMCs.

The chain's CDR3 is CASSHFQETQYF. The CDR3 DNA is TGCGCCAGCAGCCACTTTCAAGAGACCCAGTACTTC. J is TRBJ2-5 and V is TRBV4-1, with no clear D. Trimming pared 3 bases from V and 2 bases from J, leaving 4 bases between. CDR1 and CDR2 from the germline V gene are MGHRA and YSYEKL. The CDR3 sequence is 12 residues long.